This T cell receptor (beta chain) was captured in a study of vaccination effects on CD4 cells after COVID-19. Across the whole study: All participants had two doses of either the BNT162b2 or mRNA-1273 vaccine.

TCRdb's copy holds only in-frame clones and misses some; the assay was immunoSEQ multiplex PCR. The sample contains about 41,000 clones, under 75% of which appear only once. Germline assignment: CDR1 LNHDA and CDR2 SQIVND (reference sequence). This CDR3 comprises 14 residues. The germline V and J ends were trimmed by 7 bases and 0 bases, with 11 bases remaining between them. Before any sequencing was done, the ViraFEST assay used viral peptide pools to expand antigen-specific CD4+ T cells. Following culture for around 10 days, CD4+ T cells were isolated. Among the vaccine recipients, none had a prior SARS-CoV-2 infection, and nucleocapsid antibodies were negative. The authors replaced half the medium with IL-2 medium on days 3 and 7. Note on this clone: Antigen specificity is unknown.

The sample consisted of CD4+ T cells from PBMCs cultured with HCoV-OC43 spike peptides, taken before COVID-19 vaccination. Sample subset: HCoV-OC43 spike overlapping peptide pool stimulation. The V call is TRBV19, the J call TRBJ2-3, with D uncertain. This clonotype originated in a human donor who received a COVID-19 vaccine. CDR3 residues: CASMATVSTDTQYF. The CDR3, as DNA: TGTGCCAGTATGGCGACCGTAAGCACAGATACGCAGTATTTT.